This paragraph covers one T cell receptor (beta chain) sequence. The assay was immunoSEQ multiplex PCR, and TCRdb's table has in-frame clones only and misses some. The repertoire consists of about 88,000 clones, with roughly nine tenths occurring once and the leading ten covering about 3.7%. The data were obtained in a study of T cell responses to AZD1222 COVID-19 vaccine. The CDR3 extends over 15 amino acids. The germline gives CDR1 SGHVS, CDR2 FQNEAQ. Trimming took off 5 bases at V and 4 bases at J, with 17 bases between the two ends. This rearrangement joins TRBV7-8 to TRBJ1-2; a weak D match, TRBD1 (5 bases). Here the sequenced sample was peripheral blood, taken on day 0 of AZD1222 vaccination. This sequence was found in an adult in good health. CDR3 sequence: CASSPPGRAPYGYTF. The CDR3, as DNA: TGTGCCAGCAGCCCCCCGGGACGGGCCCCCTATGGCTACACCTTC.